The 17 T cell receptor beta chains below all came from one sample that was sequenced in a study of blood T cell repertoires in COVID-19. The data were produced by immunoSEQ multiplex PCR, yet TCRdb's version contains in-frame clones alone and is incomplete. This sample yields tens of thousands of clones, of which roughly three quarters are seen a single time; roughly 22% belongs to the top ten. What was sequenced was peripheral blood. Receptors were obtained from a woman aged 80 or older with active or convalescent COVID-19.

The chain uses TRBV7-3 and TRBJ1-1, with 8 bases aligning to TRBD1. V lost 6 bases, J lost 2 bases, and 2 bases stayed unmatched. CDR1 is SGHTA, CDR2 FQGTGA, per germline. This CDR3 has 13 residues. Here the CDR3 reads CASSQGANTEAFF. DNA of the CDR3: TGTGCCAGCAGTCAGGGGGCCAACACTGAAGCTTTCTTT.

This clone was seen a handful of times. The rearrangement links TRBV7-6 to TRBJ2-7, with a weak D call TRBD1 (5 bases). Per the germline V gene, CDR1 is SGHVS and CDR2 is FNYEAQ. The CDR3 contains 15 residues. The V end lost 5 bases, the J end lost 0 bases, and 14 bases lay between the germline ends. CDR3 loop: CASSPMQGPSYEQYF. CDR3 coding DNA: TGTGCCAGCAGCCCAATGCAGGGTCCCTCCTACGAGCAGTACTTC. The whole variable domain, filled in from reference TRBV7-6 and TRBJ2-7, reads GAGVSQSPRYKVTKRGQDVALRCDPISGHVSLYWYRQALGQGPEFLTYFNYEAQQDKSGLPNDRFSAERPEGSISTLTIQRTEQRDSAMYRCASSPMQGPSYEQYFGPGTRLTVT.

The CDR3 sequence is CASSRSFRQMNTEAFF. In nucleotides, the CDR3 is TGTGCCAGTAGTAGGAGTTTTAGACAGATGAACACTGAAGCTTTCTTT. V is TRBV19 and J is TRBJ1-1, with TRBD1 as a possible D gene (5 bases). The V and J ends lost 4 bases and 0 bases respectively, with 15 bases between them. The germline V gene has CDR1 LNHDA and CDR2 SQIVND (reference sequence). This CDR3 spans 16 amino acids.

The chain links TRBV19 to TRBJ2-3; TRBD2 is a possible D gene (6 bases). This CDR3 is 16 amino acids long. With 0 bases removed from V and 2 bases from J, the gap between germline ends came to 12 bases. From germline, CDR1 is LNHDA and CDR2 SQIVND (reference sequence). CDR3 DNA sequence: TGTGCCAGTAGTATAGATCTGCGGGGCTTCACAGATACGCAGTATTTT. Amino acids: CASSIDLRGFTDTQYF.

V gene TRBV9 combines with J gene TRBJ1-6; 7 positions agree with TRBD1. CDR1 SGDLS and CDR2 YYNGEE come from the germline V gene. After removal of 4 bases from V and 1 base from J, the junction contained 11 bases not matched to a gene. The CDR3 runs to 18 residues. The CDR3 DNA reads TGTGCCAGCAGCTCCTGGGACAGCCGATATTCCTATAATTCACCCCTCCACTTT. Its protein product is CASSSWDSRYSYNSPLHF.

The chain links TRBV6-5 to TRBJ2-7; 11 bases match TRBD1. V lost 5 bases and J lost 3; bases outside the gene matches: 6. Looked up from germline, CDR1 is MNHEY and CDR2 is SVGAGI. CDR3 length equals 15 residues. The CDR3 loop reads CASSPSGQGVYEQYF. CDR3 DNA: TGTGCCAGCAGTCCCTCGGGACAGGGGGTCTACGAGCAGTACTTC.

V gene TRBV7-9 combines with J gene TRBJ1-4; TRBD1 matches 9 bases. This CDR3 spans 17 amino acids. The germline gives CDR1 SEHNR, CDR2 FQNEAQ (reference sequence). The trim removed 2 bases at V and 7 bases at J, leaving 11 bases unmatched. Written as DNA, the CDR3 is TGTGCCAGCAGCTTATTTGGGGGACAGGGTTCGGGTGAAAAACTGTTTTTT. It codes for CASSLFGGQGSGEKLFF. Full variable domain (remainder filled in from reference TRBV7-9 and TRBJ1-4): DTGVSQNPRHKITKRGQNVTFRCDPISEHNRLYWYRQTLGQGPEFLTYFQNEAQLEKSRLLSDRFSAERPKGSFSTLEIQRTEQGDSAMYLCASSLFGGQGSGEKLFFGSGTQLSVL.

In this sample, this clone turned up a few times. CDR3 in DNA: TGCAGCGTCGGCGGGGACAGAGCTAACTATGGCTACACCTTC. It codes for CSVGGDRANYGYTF. This chain links TRBV29-1 with TRBJ1-2, with 7 positions matching TRBD1. The CDR3 loop spans 14 amino acids. Germline values: CDR1 SQVTM, CDR2 ANQGSEA. The V gene end was trimmed by 6 bases and the J gene end by 0 bases; junction bases not matched to a gene: 7.

The V call is TRBV25-1, the J call TRBJ1-2; D gene ambiguous. CDR3 length: 12 amino acids. Looked up from germline, CDR1 is MGHDK and CDR2 is SYGVNS. Trimming took off 5 bases at V and 4 bases at J, with 8 bases between the two ends. The CDR3 sequence is CASSSGTYGYTF. Here the CDR3 DNA reads TGTGCCAGCAGTTCCGGTACCTATGGCTACACCTTC.

The chain employs TRBV4-1 and TRBJ1-4; 8 positions match TRBD1. Unmatched junction bases numbered 6, after V lost 6 bases and J lost 6 bases. Per the germline V gene, CDR1 is MGHRA and CDR2 is YSYEKL. This CDR3 spans 14 amino acids. The CDR3: CASSRGQGHEKLFF. The CDR3 DNA reads TGCGCCAGCAGTCGCGGACAGGGACATGAAAAACTGTTTTTT.

The V gene is TRBV12-3 or TRBV12-4, the J gene TRBJ1-1; D not certain. The germline V and J ends were trimmed by 6 bases and 6 bases, with 11 bases remaining between them. This CDR3 contains 12 residues. The DNA of the CDR3 is TGTGCCAGCAGATTTAATCTCGCTGAAGCTTTCTTT. Translated, it gives CASRFNLAEAFF.

The V gene is TRBV6-5, the J gene TRBJ1-1; 10 nucleotides match TRBD1. The V gene's germline CDR1 is MNHEY and CDR2 SVGAGI. After removal of 10 bases from V and 4 bases from J, the junction contained 9 bases not matched to a gene. The CDR3 totals 14 residues. CDR3 coding DNA: TGTGCCACTCAGACAGGGGGCAGAGGCACTGAAGCTTTCTTT. Translating gives CATQTGGRGTEAFF.

The chain uses TRBV15 and TRBJ1-1; no clear D. Trimming stripped 4 bases from V and 0 bases from J, with 3 bases between. Per the germline V gene, CDR1 is LNHNV and CDR2 is YYDKDF (reference sequence). CDR3 size: 12 residues. In DNA, the CDR3 is TGTGCCACCAGCACTTTGAACACTGAAGCTTTCTTT. The encoded protein is CATSTLNTEAFF.

This clone was counted between two and nine times. This chain joins TRBV5-4 and TRBJ1-2; D is undetermined. The CDR3 spans 14 residues. The V gene lost 2 bases and the J gene lost 0 bases, with 8 bases spanning the gap. Germline V gene sequence: CDR1 SGHNT, CDR2 YYREEE (reference sequence). The CDR3 DNA reads TGTGCCAGCAGCTTTCCGGTCGCTAACTATGGCTACACCTTC. It is translated as CASSFPVANYGYTF.

This clone was observed a few times. The chain links TRBV7-2 to TRBJ1-1, with D tentatively TRBD1 (6 bases). The CDR3 covers 13 residues. CDR1 is SGHTA, CDR2 FQGNSA, per germline. The germline V and J ends were trimmed by 6 bases and 2 bases, with 10 bases remaining between them. Here the CDR3 reads CASRAGVNTEAFF. The CDR3 bases are TGTGCCAGCAGAGCAGGGGTTAACACTGAAGCTTTCTTT.

V and J are TRBV5-1 and TRBJ2-3, with TRBD2 matching over 10 bases. V lost 0 bases and J lost 6; bases outside the gene matches: 7. CDR3 length equals 16 residues. Germline assignment: CDR1 SGHRS and CDR2 YFSETQ. The CDR3 bases are TGCGCCAGCAGCTTGGAGGCTAGCGGGGGCCAGGATACGCAGTATTTT. Translated: CASSLEASGGQDTQYF.

The chain has TRBV19 and TRBJ2-6, with TRBD1 as a possible D gene (6 bases). The CDR3 is 17 amino acids. Germline CDR1 and CDR2: LNHDA and SQIVND (reference sequence). Trimming pared 5 bases from V and 4 bases from J, leaving 18 bases between. Here the CDR3 reads CASSEQGPGFGANVLTF. The CDR3 nucleotides read TGTGCCAGTAGTGAACAGGGCCCCGGGTTCGGGGCCAACGTCCTGACTTTC.